This TCR beta chain was obtained from a study of blood T cell repertoires in COVID-19. Overall study: Sources were T cells, B-cell-depleted T cells, or PBMCs; the material itself was cDNA or gDNA.

Trimming shortened V by 4 bases and J by 0 bases, and 13 bases separated the two germline ends. Germline loops: CDR1 MNHEY, CDR2 SVGAGI. The length of the CDR3 is 16 residues. The table came from immunoSEQ multiplex PCR; TCRdb's copy has only in-frame clones and leaves some out. The table has about 500,000 clones, about nine tenths seen once. Source material: PBMCs or T cells enriched from blood (not recorded which). This sequence joins TRBV6-5 and TRBJ1-3, with D possibly TRBD1 on 5 matching bases. This TCR was sampled from a woman aged 18-30 years who had recovered from COVID-19. The CDR3 spells CASSSGGGDSGNTIYF. The CDR3 DNA reads as TGTGCCAGCAGTTCCGGCGGAGGGGACTCTGGAAACACCATATATTTT.